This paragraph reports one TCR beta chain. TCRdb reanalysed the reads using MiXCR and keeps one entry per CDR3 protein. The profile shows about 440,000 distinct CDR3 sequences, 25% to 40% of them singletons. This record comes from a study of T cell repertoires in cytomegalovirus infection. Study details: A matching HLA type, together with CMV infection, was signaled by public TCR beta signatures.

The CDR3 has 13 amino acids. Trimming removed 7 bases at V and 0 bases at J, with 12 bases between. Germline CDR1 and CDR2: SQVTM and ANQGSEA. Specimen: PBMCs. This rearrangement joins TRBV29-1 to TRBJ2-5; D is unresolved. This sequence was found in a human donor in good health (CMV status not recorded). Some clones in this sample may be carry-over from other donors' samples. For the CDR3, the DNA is TGCAGCGCCAAAGGGCTGTACCAAGAGACCCAGTACTTC. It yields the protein CSAKGLYQETQYF.